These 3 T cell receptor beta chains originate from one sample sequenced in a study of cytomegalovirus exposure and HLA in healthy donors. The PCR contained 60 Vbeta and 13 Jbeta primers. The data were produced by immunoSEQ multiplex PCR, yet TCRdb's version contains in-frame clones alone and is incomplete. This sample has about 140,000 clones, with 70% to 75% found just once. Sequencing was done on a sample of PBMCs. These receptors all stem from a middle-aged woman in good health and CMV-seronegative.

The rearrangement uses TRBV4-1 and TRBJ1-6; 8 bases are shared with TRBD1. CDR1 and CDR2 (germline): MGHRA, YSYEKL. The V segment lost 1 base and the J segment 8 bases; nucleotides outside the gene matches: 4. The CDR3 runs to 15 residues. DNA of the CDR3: TGCGCCAGCAGCCAAGTTGAGACAGGGGATTCACCCCTCCACTTT. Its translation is CASSQVETGDSPLHF.

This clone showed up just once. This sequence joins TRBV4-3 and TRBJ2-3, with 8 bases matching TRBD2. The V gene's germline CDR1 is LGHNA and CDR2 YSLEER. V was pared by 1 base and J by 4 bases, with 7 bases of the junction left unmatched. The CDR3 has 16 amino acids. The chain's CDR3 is CASSQGAVTSADTQYF. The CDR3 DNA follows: TGCGCCAGCAGCCAAGGAGCGGTGACTAGCGCAGATACGCAGTATTTT.

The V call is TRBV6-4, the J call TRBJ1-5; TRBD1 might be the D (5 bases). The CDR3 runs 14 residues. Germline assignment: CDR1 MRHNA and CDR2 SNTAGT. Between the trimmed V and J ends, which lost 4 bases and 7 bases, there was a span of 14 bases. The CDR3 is CASSGLAGVQPQHF. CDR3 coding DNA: TGTGCCAGCAGTGGCCTGGCGGGGGTGCAGCCCCAGCATTTT.